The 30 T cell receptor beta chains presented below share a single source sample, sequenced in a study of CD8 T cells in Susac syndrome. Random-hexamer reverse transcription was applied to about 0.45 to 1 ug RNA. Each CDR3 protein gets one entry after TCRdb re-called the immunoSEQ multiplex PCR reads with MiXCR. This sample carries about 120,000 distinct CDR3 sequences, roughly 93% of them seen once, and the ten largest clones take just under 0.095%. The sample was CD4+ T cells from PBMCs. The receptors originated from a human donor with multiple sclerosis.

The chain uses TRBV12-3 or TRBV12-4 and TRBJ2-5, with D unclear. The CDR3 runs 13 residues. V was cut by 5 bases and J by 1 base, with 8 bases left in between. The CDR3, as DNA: TGTGCCAGCAGTCCCCGAGGCCAAGAGACCCAGTACTTC. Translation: CASSPRGQETQYF.

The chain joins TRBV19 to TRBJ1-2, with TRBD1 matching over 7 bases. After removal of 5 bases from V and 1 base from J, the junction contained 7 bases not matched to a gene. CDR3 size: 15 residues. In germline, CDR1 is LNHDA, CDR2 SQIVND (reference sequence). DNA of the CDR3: TGTGCCAGTAGTGCCCGGGACAGATATAACTATGGCTACACCTTC. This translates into CASSARDRYNYGYTF. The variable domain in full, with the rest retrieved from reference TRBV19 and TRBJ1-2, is DGGITQSPKYLFRKEGQNVTLSCEQNLNHDAMYWYRQDPGQGLRLIYYSQIVNDFQKGDIAEGYSVSREKKESFPLTVTSAQKNPTAFYLCASSARDRYNYGYTFGSGTRLTVV.

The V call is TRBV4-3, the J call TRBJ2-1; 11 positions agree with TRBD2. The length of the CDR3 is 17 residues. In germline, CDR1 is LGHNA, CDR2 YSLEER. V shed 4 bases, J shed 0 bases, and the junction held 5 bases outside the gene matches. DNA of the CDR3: TGCGCCAGCAGCCCGGGACTAGCGGCCAGCTCCTACAATGAGCAGTTCTTC. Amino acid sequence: CASSPGLAASSYNEQFF.

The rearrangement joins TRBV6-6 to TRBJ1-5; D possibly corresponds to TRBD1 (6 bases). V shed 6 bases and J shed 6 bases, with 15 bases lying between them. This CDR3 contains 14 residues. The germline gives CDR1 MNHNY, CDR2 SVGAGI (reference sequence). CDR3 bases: TGTGCCAGCAGGGGGGCCTCCGAGGGTCAGCCCCAGCATTTT. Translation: CASRGASEGQPQHF.

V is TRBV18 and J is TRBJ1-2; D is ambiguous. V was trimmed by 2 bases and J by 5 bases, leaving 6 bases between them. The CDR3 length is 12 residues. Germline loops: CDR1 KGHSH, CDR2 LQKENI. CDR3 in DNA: TGTGCCAGCTCACCAGGAGGTTATGGCTACACCTTC. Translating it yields CASSPGGYGYTF.

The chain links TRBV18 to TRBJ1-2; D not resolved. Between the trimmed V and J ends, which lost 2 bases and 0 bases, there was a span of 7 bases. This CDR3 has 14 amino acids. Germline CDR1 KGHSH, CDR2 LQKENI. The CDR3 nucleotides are TGTGCCAGCTCACCAGGAGAAACTAACTATGGCTACACCTTC. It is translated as CASSPGETNYGYTF.

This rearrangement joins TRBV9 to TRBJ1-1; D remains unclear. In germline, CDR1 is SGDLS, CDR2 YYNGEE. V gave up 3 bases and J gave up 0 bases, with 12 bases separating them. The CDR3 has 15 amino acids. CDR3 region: CASSARIDLNTEAFF. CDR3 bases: TGTGCCAGCAGCGCGAGGATAGATTTGAACACTGAAGCTTTCTTT.

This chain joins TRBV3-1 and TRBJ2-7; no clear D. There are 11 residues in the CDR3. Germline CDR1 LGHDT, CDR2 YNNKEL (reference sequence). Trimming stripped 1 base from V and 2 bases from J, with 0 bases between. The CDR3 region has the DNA TGTGCCAGCAGCCAAGCCTACGAGCAGTACTTC. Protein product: CASSQAYEQYF.

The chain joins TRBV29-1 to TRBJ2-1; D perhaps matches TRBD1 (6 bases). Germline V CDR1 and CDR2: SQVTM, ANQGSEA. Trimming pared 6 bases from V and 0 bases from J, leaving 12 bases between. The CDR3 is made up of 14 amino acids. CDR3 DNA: TGCAGCGTCAGCCAGGGGAGCTCCTACAATGAGCAGTTCTTC. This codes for CSVSQGSSYNEQFF.

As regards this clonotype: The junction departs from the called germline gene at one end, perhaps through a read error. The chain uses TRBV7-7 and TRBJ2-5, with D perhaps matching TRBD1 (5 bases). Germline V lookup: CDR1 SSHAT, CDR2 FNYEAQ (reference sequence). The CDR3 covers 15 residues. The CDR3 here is CASSLAGNLQETQYF. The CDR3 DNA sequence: TGTGCTAGCAGCTTAGCAGGGAACCTCCAAGAGACCCAGTACTTC.

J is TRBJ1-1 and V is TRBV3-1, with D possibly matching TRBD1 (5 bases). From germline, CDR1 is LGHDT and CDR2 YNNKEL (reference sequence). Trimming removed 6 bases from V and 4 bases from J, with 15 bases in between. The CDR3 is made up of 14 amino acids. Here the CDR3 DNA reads TGTGCCAGCAGACCTGGGACGGGCGGCACTGAAGCTTTCTTT. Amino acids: CASRPGTGGTEAFF.

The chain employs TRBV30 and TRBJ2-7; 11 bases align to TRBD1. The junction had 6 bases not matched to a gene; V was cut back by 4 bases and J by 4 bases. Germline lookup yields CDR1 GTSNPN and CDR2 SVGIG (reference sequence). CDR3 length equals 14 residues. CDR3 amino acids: CAWTSGTGGYEQYF. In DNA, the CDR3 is TGTGCCTGGACCTCCGGGACAGGGGGTTACGAGCAGTACTTC.

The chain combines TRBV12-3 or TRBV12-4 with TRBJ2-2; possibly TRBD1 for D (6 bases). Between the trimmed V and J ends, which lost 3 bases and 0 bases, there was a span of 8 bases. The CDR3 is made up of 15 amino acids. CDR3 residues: CASSFRGTNTGELFF. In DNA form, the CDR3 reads TGTGCCAGCAGTTTCAGGGGAACGAACACCGGGGAGCTGTTTTTT.

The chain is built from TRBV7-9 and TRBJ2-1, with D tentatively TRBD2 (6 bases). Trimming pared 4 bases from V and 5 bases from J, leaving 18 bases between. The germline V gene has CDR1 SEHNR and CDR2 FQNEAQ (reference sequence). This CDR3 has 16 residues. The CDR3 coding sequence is TGTGCCAGCAGCTACGGGGCGGGGTCGGGTAACAATGAGCAGTTCTTC. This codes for CASSYGAGSGNNEQFF.

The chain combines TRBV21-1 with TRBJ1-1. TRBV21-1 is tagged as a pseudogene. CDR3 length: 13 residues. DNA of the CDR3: TGTGCCAGCAGCAACCACGTAGGCACTGAAGCTTTCTTT. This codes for CASSNHVGTEAFF.

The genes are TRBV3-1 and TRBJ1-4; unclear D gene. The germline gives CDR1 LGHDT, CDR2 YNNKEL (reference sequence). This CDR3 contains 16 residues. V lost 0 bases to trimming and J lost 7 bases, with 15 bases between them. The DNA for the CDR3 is TGTGCCAGCAGCCAAGATAGGGCAGTCGGGTCTGAAAAACTGTTTTTT. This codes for CASSQDRAVGSEKLFF.

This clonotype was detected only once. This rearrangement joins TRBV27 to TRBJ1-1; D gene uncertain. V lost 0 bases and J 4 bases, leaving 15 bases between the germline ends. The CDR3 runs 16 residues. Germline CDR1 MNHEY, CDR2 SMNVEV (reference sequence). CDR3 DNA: TGTGCCAGCAGTTTATCTCGGTCTTCCTGGGCCACTGAAGCTTTCTTT. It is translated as CASSLSRSSWATEAFF.

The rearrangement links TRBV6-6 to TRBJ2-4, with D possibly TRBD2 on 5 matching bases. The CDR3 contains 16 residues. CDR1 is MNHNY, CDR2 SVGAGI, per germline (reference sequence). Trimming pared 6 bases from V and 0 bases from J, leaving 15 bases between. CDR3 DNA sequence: TGTGCCAGCAGCCCCGGAGGTTTTCTAGCCAAAAACATTCAGTACTTC. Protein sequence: CASSPGGFLAKNIQYF.

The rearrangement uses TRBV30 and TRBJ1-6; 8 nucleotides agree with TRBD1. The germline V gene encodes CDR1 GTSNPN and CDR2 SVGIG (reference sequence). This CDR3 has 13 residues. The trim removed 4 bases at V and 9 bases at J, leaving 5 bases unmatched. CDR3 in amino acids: CAWMTGVTSPLHF. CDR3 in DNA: TGTGCCTGGATGACAGGGGTTACTTCACCCCTCCACTTT. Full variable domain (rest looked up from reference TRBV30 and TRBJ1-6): SQTIHQWPATLVQPVGSPLSLECTVEGTSNPNLYWYRQAAGRGLQLLFYSVGIGQISSEVPQNLSASRPQDRQFILSSKKLLLSDSGFYLCAWMTGVTSPLHFGNGTRLTVT.

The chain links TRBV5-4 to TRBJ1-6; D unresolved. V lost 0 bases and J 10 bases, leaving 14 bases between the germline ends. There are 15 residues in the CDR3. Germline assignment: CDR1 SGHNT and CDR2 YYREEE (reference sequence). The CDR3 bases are TGTGCCAGCAGCTTGGCCTCGGACGCTACGTCACCCCTCCACTTT. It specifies CASSLASDATSPLHF.

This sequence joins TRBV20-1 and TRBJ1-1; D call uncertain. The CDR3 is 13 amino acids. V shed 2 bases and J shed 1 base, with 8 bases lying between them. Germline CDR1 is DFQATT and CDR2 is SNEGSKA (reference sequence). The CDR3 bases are TGCAGTGCTAGACATCCCACGAACACTGAAGCTTTCTTT. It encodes CSARHPTNTEAFF.

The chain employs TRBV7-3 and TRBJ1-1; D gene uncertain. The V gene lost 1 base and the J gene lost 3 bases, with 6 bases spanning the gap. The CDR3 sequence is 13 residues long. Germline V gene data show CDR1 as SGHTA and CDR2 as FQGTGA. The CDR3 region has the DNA TGTGCCAGCAGCTTAAGGCCCGACACTGAAGCTTTCTTT. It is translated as CASSLRPDTEAFF.

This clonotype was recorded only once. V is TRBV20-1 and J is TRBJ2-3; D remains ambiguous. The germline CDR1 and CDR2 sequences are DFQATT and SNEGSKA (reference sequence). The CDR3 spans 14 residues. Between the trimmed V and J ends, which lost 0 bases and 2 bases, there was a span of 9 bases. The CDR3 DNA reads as TGCAGTGCTAGAGATCGGCGCGTCACAGATACGCAGTATTTT. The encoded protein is CSARDRRVTDTQYF.

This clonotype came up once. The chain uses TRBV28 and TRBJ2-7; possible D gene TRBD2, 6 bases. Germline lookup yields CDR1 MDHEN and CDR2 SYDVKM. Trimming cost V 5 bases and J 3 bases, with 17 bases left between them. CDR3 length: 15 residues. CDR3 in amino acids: CASSTPGVLDYEQYF. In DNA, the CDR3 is TGTGCCAGCAGTACCCCGGGGGTCCTCGACTACGAGCAGTACTTC.

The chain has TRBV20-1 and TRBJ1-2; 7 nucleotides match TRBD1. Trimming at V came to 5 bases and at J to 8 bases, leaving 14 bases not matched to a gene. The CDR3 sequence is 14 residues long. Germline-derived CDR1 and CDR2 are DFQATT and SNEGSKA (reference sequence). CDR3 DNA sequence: TGCAGTGCTGACAGGGTGGTCTATCTGGAGGGCTACACCTTC. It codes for CSADRVVYLEGYTF.

CDR3 DNA sequence: TGCAGCGTTGAACCACAGGGAGGGAACACTGAAGCTTTCTTT. Translated, it gives CSVEPQGGNTEAFF. The chain carries TRBV29-1 and TRBJ1-1; weak D call: TRBD1 (6 bases). This CDR3 spans 14 amino acids. The germline CDR1 and CDR2 sequences are SQVTM and ANQGSEA. V was pared by 2 bases and J by 1 base, with 11 bases between.

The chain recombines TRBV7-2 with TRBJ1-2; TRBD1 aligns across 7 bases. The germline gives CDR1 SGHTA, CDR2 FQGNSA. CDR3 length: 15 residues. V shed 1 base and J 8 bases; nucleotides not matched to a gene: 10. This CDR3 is CASSLVGGGAEGYTF. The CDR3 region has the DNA TGTGCCAGCAGCTTAGTAGGAGGGGGCGCAGAAGGCTACACCTTC.

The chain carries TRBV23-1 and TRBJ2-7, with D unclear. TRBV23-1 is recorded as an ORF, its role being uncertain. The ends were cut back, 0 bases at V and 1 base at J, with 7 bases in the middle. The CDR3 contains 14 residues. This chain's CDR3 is CASSQSRQSYEQYF. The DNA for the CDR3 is TGCGCCAGCAGTCAATCTCGGCAGTCCTACGAGCAGTACTTC.

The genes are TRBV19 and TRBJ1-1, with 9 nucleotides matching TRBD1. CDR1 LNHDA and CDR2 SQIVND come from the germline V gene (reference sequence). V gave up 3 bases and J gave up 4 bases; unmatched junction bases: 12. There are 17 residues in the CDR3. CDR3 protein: CASSIPLEGTGITEAFF. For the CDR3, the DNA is TGTGCCAGTAGTATCCCCCTCGAAGGGACAGGGATCACTGAAGCTTTCTTT.

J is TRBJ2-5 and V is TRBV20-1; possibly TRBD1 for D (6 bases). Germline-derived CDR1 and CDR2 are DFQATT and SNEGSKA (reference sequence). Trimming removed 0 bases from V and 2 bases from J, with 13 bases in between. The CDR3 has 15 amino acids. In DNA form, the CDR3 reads TGCAGTGCTAGAGAATCCAGGGGACCACAAGAGACCCAGTACTTC. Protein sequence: CSARESRGPQETQYF.